One sample yielded the 17 T cell receptor beta chains listed below, sequenced in a study of blood T cell repertoires in COVID-19. TCRdb's copy holds only in-frame clones and misses some; the assay was immunoSEQ multiplex PCR. The sample carries around 380,000 clones, around 87% recorded once. Material: PBMCs or T cells enriched from blood (not recorded which). These receptors were obtained from a man aged 25 to 40 who had recovered from COVID-19.

This clone was recorded only once. The chain joins TRBV7-4 to TRBJ1-4, with D perhaps TRBD1 (6 bases). V was cut by 1 base and J by 5 bases, with 8 bases left in between. From germline, CDR1 is SGHVT and CDR2 SQSDAQ. The CDR3 runs 14 residues. The CDR3 is CASSLGGRNEKLFF. The DNA of the CDR3 is TGTGCCAGCAGCTTAGGGGGGCGGAATGAAAAACTGTTTTTT.

The chain uses TRBV11-2 and TRBJ2-5; TRBD1 matches at 12 bases. In germline, CDR1 is SGHAT, CDR2 FQNNGV. After removal of 6 bases from V and 3 bases from J, the junction contained 5 bases not matched to a gene. The CDR3 has 15 residues. The CDR3 DNA sequence: TGTGCCAGCAGTCCCGGGACAGGGGGCGAAGAGACCCAGTACTTC. Residues: CASSPGTGGEETQYF.

V is TRBV19 and J is TRBJ1-2; 11 bases match TRBD1. The CDR3 length is 13 residues. V lost 11 bases and J lost 3; bases outside the gene matches: 5. Germline loops: CDR1 LNHDA, CDR2 SQIVND (reference sequence). CDR3 residues: CAARDRGDYGYTF. CDR3 DNA sequence: TGTGCCGCCCGGGACAGGGGGGACTATGGCTACACCTTC.

V is TRBV6-5 and J is TRBJ1-2; maybe TRBD1 (5 bases). The CDR3 sequence is 13 residues long. Germline CDR1 and CDR2: MNHEY and SVGAGI. V gave up 6 bases and J gave up 8 bases, with 16 bases separating them. The chain's CDR3 is CASRRAGKEGYTF. The CDR3 DNA sequence: TGTGCCAGCAGGAGAGCAGGGAAGGAAGGCTACACCTTC.

This clone has a single count. The rearrangement joins TRBV4-1 to TRBJ1-1; no clear D. The germline gives CDR1 MGHRA, CDR2 YSYEKL. The V end lost 3 bases, the J end lost 1 base, and 6 bases lay between the germline ends. The CDR3 has 13 residues. In nucleotides, the CDR3 is TGCGCCAGCAGCCAGAACAAGAACACTGAAGCTTTCTTT. This sequence encodes CASSQNKNTEAFF.

In this sample, this clone turned up a few times. The limits of the CDR3 on the DNA are not certain, so only TCRdb's listed CDR3 is given. The CDR3 protein is CASRLVGRGASEQFF. The chain carries TRBV12-2 and TRBJ2-1; the D call of TRBD2 is as the table states it, not checked on the DNA. TRBV12-2 is given as a pseudogene. With termini counted, the CDR3 has 15 amino acids.

The chain combines TRBV19 with TRBJ1-1; weak D call: TRBD1 (6 bases). The CDR3 runs to 14 residues. Germline CDR1 reads LNHDA; CDR2 reads SQIVND (reference sequence). The V end lost 4 bases, the J end lost 5 bases, and 14 bases lay between the germline ends. The CDR3 DNA follows: TGTGCCAGTAGTAATAACAGGGTGGGGACTGAAGCTTTCTTT. Amino acids: CASSNNRVGTEAFF.

V gene TRBV3-1 (or the pseudogene TRBV3-2) combines with J gene TRBJ2-3; D may be TRBD1 (6 bases). Germline V gene sequence: CDR1 LGHDT, CDR2 YNNKEL (reference sequence). V dropped 1 base and J dropped 6 bases, with 14 bases sitting between them. This CDR3 contains 15 residues. The CDR3 DNA follows: TGTGCCAGCAGCCAAGTATGGGGGCCATCGGATACGCAGTATTTT. This sequence encodes CASSQVWGPSDTQYF.

This chain links TRBV6-2 or TRBV6-3 with TRBJ1-1; 7 bases agree with TRBD1. The V gene's germline CDR1 is MNHEY and CDR2 SVGEGT. The CDR3 sequence is 16 residues long. J was trimmed by 5 bases and V by 0 bases; bases with no gene match: 9. CDR3 protein: CASSYSGQRLGTEAFF. The CDR3, as DNA: TGTGCCAGCAGTTACTCGGGACAGCGGCTAGGAACTGAAGCTTTCTTT.

This chain connects TRBV5-1 to TRBJ2-7, with D maybe TRBD2 (5 bases). This CDR3 spans 14 amino acids. V was shortened by 4 bases and J by 0 bases, with 11 bases between the two germline ends. Looked up from germline, CDR1 is SGHRS and CDR2 is YFSETQ. The CDR3 DNA is TGCGCCAGCAGCGACGGACGGGGCTCCTACGAGCAGTACTTC. This sequence encodes CASSDGRGSYEQYF. Looking up the rest from reference TRBV5-1 and TRBJ2-7 gives the full variable domain: KAGVTQTPRYLIKTRGQQVTLSCSPISGHRSVSWYQQTPGQGLQFLFEYFSETQRNKGNFPGRFSGRQFSNSRSEMNVSTLELGDSALYLCASSDGRGSYEQYFGPGTRLTVT.

This sequence joins TRBV6-2 or TRBV6-3 and TRBJ1-4, with 8 bases aligning to TRBD1. V gave up 6 bases and J gave up 7 bases; unmatched junction bases: 7. Looked up from germline, CDR1 is MNHEY and CDR2 is SVGEGT. The CDR3 has 14 residues. The CDR3 bases are TGTGCCAGCAGACCTGACAGGGGAGGTGAAAAACTGTTTTTT. It specifies CASRPDRGGEKLFF.

The rearrangement joins TRBV6-5 to TRBJ1-5; D not certain. V lost 0 bases, J lost 1 base, and 4 bases lay in between. Germline V gene sequence: CDR1 MNHEY, CDR2 SVGAGI. The CDR3 is made up of 14 amino acids. The CDR3 nucleotides are TGTGCCAGCAGTTACTCGAGCAGCAATCAGCCCCAGCATTTT. Residues: CASSYSSSNQPQHF.

In this sample, this clone turned up a few times. This chain connects TRBV13 to TRBJ1-1; D is uncertain. Trimming stripped 8 bases from V and 0 bases from J, with 10 bases between. Per germline, CDR1 PRHDT and CDR2 FYEKMQ (reference sequence). The CDR3 spans 13 residues. CDR3 loop: CASGTEMNTEAFF. The CDR3 DNA is TGTGCCAGCGGAACAGAAATGAACACTGAAGCTTTCTTT.

The chain employs TRBV6-6 and TRBJ1-1; the D is unclear. Germline V gene data show CDR1 as MNHNY and CDR2 as SVGAGI (reference sequence). V was pared by 2 bases and J by 2 bases, with 9 bases between. The CDR3 is 14 amino acids. The CDR3 nucleotides are TGTGCCAGCAGTTACGCCGGAGAAAACACTGAAGCTTTCTTT. It encodes CASSYAGENTEAFF.

The chain joins TRBV5-1 to TRBJ1-1; no clear D gene. The CDR3 covers 15 residues. Germline CDR1 is SGHRS and CDR2 is YFSETQ. V dropped 4 bases and J dropped 5 bases, with 18 bases sitting between them. For the CDR3, the DNA is TGCGCCAGCAGCGGTACCGGGTTTGACTATACTGAAGCTTTCTTT. Encoded protein: CASSGTGFDYTEAFF. The full variable domain, rest sourced from reference TRBV5-1 and TRBJ1-1, is KAGVTQTPRYLIKTRGQQVTLSCSPISGHRSVSWYQQTPGQGLQFLFEYFSETQRNKGNFPGRFSGRQFSNSRSEMNVSTLELGDSALYLCASSGTGFDYTEAFFGQGTRLTVV.

The rearrangement links TRBV11-3 to TRBJ1-3; D uncertain. Germline CDR1 reads SGHNT; CDR2 reads YENEEA. The CDR3 runs 15 residues. V was shortened by 0 bases and J by 2 bases, with 8 bases between the two germline ends. The CDR3 DNA is TGTGCCAGCAGCTTAGAGGGCATCCCTGGAAACACCATATATTTT. Translation: CASSLEGIPGNTIYF.

For the CDR3, the DNA is TGTGCCAGCAGTTACGGGGGGAATGGCTACACCTTC. Protein sequence: CASSYGGNGYTF. The chain couples TRBV6-5 to TRBJ1-2; TRBD1 is a possible D gene (5 bases). The germline V gene has CDR1 MNHEY and CDR2 SVGAGI. Trimming took 2 bases from V and 6 from J, leaving 7 bases between them. CDR3 length equals 12 residues.